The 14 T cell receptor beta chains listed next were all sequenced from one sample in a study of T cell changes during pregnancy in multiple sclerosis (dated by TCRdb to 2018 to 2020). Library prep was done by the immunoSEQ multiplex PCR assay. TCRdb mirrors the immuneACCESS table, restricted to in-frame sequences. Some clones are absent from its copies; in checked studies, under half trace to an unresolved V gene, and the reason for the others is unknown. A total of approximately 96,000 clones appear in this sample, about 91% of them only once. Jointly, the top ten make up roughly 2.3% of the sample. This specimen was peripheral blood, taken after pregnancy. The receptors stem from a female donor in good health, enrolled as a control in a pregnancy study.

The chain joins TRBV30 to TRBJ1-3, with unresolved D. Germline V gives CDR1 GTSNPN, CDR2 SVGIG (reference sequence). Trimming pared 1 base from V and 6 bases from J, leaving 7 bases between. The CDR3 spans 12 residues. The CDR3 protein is CAWSETENTIYF. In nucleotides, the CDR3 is TGTGCCTGGAGTGAGACTGAAAACACCATATATTTT.

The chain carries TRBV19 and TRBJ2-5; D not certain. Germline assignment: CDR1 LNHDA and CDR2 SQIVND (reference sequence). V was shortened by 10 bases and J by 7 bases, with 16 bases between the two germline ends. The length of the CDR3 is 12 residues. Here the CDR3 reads CATSTGVRTQYF. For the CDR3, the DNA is TGTGCCACCTCTACGGGTGTGAGGACCCAGTACTTC.

The CDR3 sequence: CASSPLGRDFYEQYF. CDR3 nucleotide sequence: TGTGCCAGCAGCCCTCTCGGACGGGACTTCTACGAGCAGTACTTC. This chain joins TRBV14 and TRBJ2-7; D is possibly TRBD2 (6 bases). Per germline, CDR1 SGHDN and CDR2 FVKESK. This CDR3 is 15 amino acids long. V lost 4 bases and J 3 bases, leaving 16 bases between the germline ends.

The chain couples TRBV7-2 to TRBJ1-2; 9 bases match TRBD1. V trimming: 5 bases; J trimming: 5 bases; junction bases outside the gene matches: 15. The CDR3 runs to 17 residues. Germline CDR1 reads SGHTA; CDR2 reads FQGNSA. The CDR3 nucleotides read TGTGCCAGCAGCCAAGAGACAGGGGGAGGTAGGACGTATGGCTACACCTTC. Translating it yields CASSQETGGGRTYGYTF.

The CDR3 DNA reads as TGTGCCAGCAGCTCCGGGACAGCTTACACCGGGGAGCTGTTTTTT. Translating gives CASSSGTAYTGELFF. This chain links TRBV7-8 with TRBJ2-2; TRBD1 aligns across 7 bases. J gave up 3 bases and V 4 bases, and 5 bases lay outside the gene matches. Germline values: CDR1 SGHVS, CDR2 FQNEAQ. The CDR3 spans 15 residues.

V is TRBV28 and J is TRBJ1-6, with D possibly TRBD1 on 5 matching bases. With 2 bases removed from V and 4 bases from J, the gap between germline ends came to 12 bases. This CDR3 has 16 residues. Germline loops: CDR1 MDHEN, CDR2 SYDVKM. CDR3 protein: CASSLLAGQYNSPLHF. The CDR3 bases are TGTGCCAGCAGTTTACTGGCAGGACAATATAATTCACCCCTCCACTTT. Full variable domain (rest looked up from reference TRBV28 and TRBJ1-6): DVKVTQSSRYLVKRTGEKVFLECVQDMDHENMFWYRQDPGLGLRLIYFSYDVKMKEKGDIPEGYSVSREKKERFSLILESASTNQTSMYLCASSLLAGQYNSPLHFGNGTRLTVT.

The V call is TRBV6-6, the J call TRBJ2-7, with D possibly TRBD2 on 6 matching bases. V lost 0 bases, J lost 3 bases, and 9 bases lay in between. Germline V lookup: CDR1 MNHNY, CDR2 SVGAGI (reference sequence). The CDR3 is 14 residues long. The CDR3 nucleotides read TGTGCCAGCAGTTACTCGGAGGGCCTCTACGAGCAGTACTTC. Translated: CASSYSEGLYEQYF.

CDR3 coding DNA: TGTGCCAGTAGTATAGGCGGATCGGGGGCCAACGTCCTGACTTTC. Translated, it gives CASSIGGSGANVLTF. The gene calls are TRBV19 and TRBJ2-6; D unresolved. Germline V gene lookup returns CDR1 LNHDA and CDR2 SQIVND (reference sequence). The CDR3 runs to 15 residues. Between the trimmed V and J ends, which lost 1 base and 4 bases, there was a span of 8 bases.

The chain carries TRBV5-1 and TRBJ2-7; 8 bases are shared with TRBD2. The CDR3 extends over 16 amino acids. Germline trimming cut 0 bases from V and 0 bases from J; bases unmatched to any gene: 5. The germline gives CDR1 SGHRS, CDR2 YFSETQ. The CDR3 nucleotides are TGCGCCAGCAGCTTGGGCGGGGGGCCAAGCTCCTACGAGCAGTACTTC. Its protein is CASSLGGGPSSYEQYF.

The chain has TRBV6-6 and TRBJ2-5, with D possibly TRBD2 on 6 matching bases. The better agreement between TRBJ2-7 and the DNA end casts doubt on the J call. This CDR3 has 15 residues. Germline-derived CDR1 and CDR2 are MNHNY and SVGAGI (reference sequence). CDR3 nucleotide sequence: TGTGCCAGCAGTTACTCGACGGGGAGGAACTACGAGCAGTACTTC. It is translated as CASSYSTGRNYEQYF.

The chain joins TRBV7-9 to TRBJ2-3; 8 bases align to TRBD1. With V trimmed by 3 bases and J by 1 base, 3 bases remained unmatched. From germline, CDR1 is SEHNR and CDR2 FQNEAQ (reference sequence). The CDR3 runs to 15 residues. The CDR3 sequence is CASSFTGGGTDTQYF. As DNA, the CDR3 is TGTGCCAGCAGCTTCACAGGGGGAGGCACAGATACGCAGTATTTT. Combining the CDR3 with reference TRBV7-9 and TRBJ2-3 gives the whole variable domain DTGVSQNPRHKITKRGQNVTFRCDPISEHNRLYWYRQTLGQGPEFLTYFQNEAQLEKSRLLSDRFSAERPKGSFSTLEIQRTEQGDSAMYLCASSFTGGGTDTQYFGPGTRLTVL.

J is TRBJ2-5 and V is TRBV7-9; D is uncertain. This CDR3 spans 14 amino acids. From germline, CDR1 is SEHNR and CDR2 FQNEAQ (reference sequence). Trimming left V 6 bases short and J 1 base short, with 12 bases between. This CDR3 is CASSPQHLQETQYF. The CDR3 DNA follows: TGTGCCAGCAGTCCGCAACACCTCCAAGAGACCCAGTACTTC. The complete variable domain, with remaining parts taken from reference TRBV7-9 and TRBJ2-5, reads DTGVSQNPRHKITKRGQNVTFRCDPISEHNRLYWYRQTLGQGPEFLTYFQNEAQLEKSRLLSDRFSAERPKGSFSTLEIQRTEQGDSAMYLCASSPQHLQETQYFGPGTRLLVL.

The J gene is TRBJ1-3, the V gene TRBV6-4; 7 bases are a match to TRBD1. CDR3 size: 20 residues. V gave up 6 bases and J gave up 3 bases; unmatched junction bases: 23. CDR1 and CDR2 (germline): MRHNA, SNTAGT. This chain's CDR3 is CASSGGRGHCWLPSGNTIYF. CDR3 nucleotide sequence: TGTGCCAGCAGCGGCGGGAGGGGGCACTGCTGGTTGCCCAGTGGAAACACCATATATTTT.

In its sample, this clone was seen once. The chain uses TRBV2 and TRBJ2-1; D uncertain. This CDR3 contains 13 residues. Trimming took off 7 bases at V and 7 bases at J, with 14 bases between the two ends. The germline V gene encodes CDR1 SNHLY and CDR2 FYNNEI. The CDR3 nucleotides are TGTGCCAGCACCGTGGCACTATGGAATGAGCAGTTCTTC. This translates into CASTVALWNEQFF.